Listed below are T cell receptor beta chains from one sample, sequenced in a study of OX40 agonist ivuxolimab in advanced cancers. TCRdb's table, derived via immunoSEQ multiplex PCR, lists solely in-frame clones and lacks some. This table has around 150,000 clones, roughly 92% appearing once. The sample in question was CD4+ or CD8+ T cells sorted from blood, obtained in a trial of the OX40 agonist ivuxolimab. These receptors all come from an adult with an advanced solid tumor such as melanoma, head and neck, liver or kidney cancer. CDR3s include the opening cysteine and the closing phenylalanine or tryptophan. Fields, in order: J gene, V gene, D gene, clone size, CDR3 protein, CDR3 DNA. The D gene is left open where the match is weak. Expanded clones get a size class; other rows say once, few or many, or leave the size out.

TRBJ1-2	TRBV27	-	once	CASRWGMDDGYTF	TGTGCCAGCAGGTGGGGAATGGATGATGGCTACACCTTC
TRBJ2-3	TRBV2	-	-	CASNQVSTDTQYF	TGTGCCAGCAACCAGGTCAGCACAGATACGCAGTATTTT
TRBJ1-5	TRBV4-1	-	-	CASSQDQGGDQPQHF	TGCGCCAGCAGCCAAGATCAGGGCGGAGATCAGCCCCAGCATTTT
TRBJ1-1	TRBV5-1	-	-	CASSLGVGGHTLNTEAFF	TGCGCCAGCAGCTTGGGTGTGGGTGGTCACACACTGAACACTGAAGCTTTCTTT
TRBJ1-1	TRBV28	-	-	CASSFYTEAFF	TGTGCCAGCAGTTTTTACACTGAAGCTTTCTTT
TRBJ1-1	TRBV13	-	-	CASSFGGTQDNTEAFF	TGTGCCAGCAGCTTCGGGGGGACACAGGATAACACTGAAGCTTTCTTT
TRBJ2-1	TRBV25-1	-	-	CASSSQLGGTGVREQFF	TGTGCCAGCAGTTCTCAACTTGGGGGAACGGGGGTCCGTGAGCAGTTCTTC
TRBJ1-4	TRBV5-1	-	-	CASSGTGRATNEKLFF	TGCGCCAGCAGCGGAACAGGTCGGGCAACTAATGAAAAACTGTTTTTT
TRBJ2-1	TRBV5-1	-	-	CASSLAGDGSYNEQFF	TGCGCCAGCAGCTTGGCGGGGGACGGCTCCTACAATGAGCAGTTCTTC
TRBJ2-6	TRBV9	-	-	CASSVGGGVSSGANVLTF	TGTGCCAGCAGCGTAGGGGGCGGGGTAAGCTCTGGGGCCAACGTCCTGACTTTC
TRBJ1-2	TRBV4-3	-	-	CASSQGILPNYGYTF	TGCGCCAGCAGCCAAGGTATTCTCCCTAACTATGGCTACACCTTC
TRBJ2-5	TRBV7-3	TRBD2	-	CASSWTSGETQYF	TGTGCCAGCAGCTGGACTAGCGGTGAGACCCAGTACTTC
TRBJ2-1	TRBV9	TRBD2	-	CASSLTGTSGDNEQFF	TGTGCCAGCAGCCTTACCGGGACTAGCGGTGACAATGAGCAGTTCTTC
TRBJ2-4	TRBV6-5	-	-	CAGSKTGNIQYF	TGTGCCGGCTCAAAGACGGGGAACATTCAGTACTTC
TRBJ2-2	TRBV28	-	-	CASRGPNTGELFF	TGTGCCAGCAGGGGGCCGAACACCGGGGAGCTGTTTTTT
TRBJ1-1	TRBV7-2	-	-	CASSLVRGGEAFF	TGTGCCAGCAGCTTAGTCAGGGGCGGGGAAGCTTTCTTT
TRBJ2-3	TRBV6-1	-	-	CASMPHGSTDTQYF	TGTGCCAGCATGCCCCATGGTAGCACAGATACGCAGTATTTT
TRBJ2-5	TRBV19	-	-	CASSMGLLQETQYF	TGTGCCAGTAGTATGGGACTCCTCCAAGAGACCCAGTACTTC